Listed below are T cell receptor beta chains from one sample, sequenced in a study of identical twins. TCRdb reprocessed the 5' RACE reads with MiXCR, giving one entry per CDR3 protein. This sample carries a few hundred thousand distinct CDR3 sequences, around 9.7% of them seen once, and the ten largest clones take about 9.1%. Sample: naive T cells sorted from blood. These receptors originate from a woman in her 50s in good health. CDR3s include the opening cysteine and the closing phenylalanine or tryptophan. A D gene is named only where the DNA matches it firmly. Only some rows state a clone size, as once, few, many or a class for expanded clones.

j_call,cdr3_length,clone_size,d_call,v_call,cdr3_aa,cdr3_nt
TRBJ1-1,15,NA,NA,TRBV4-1,CASSPPGGARTEAFF,TGCGCCAGCAGCCCCCCAGGTGGGGCCAGGACTGAAGCTTTCTTT
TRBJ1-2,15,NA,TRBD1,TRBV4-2,CASSQGQGADYGYTF,TGTGCCAGCAGCCAAGGACAGGGGGCGGACTATGGCTACACCTTC
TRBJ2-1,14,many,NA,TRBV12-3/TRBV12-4,CASSRGKGRNEQFF,TGTGCCAGCAGTCGCGGAAAAGGTAGAAATGAGCAGTTCTTC
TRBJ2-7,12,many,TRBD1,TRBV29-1,CSVLTGVGEQYF,TGCAGCGTTCTGACAGGGGTCGGCGAGCAGTACTTC
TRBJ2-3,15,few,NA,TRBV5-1,CASSLVVNKGDTQYF,TGCGCCAGCAGCTTGGTGGTAAACAAAGGAGATACGCAGTATTTT
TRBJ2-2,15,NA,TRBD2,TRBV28,CASSISGKNTGELFF,TGTGCCAGCAGTATTAGCGGGAAAAACACCGGGGAGCTGTTTTTT
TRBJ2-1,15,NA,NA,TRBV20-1,CSAISIRSSYNEQFF,TGCAGTGCTATTTCGATCCGGAGCTCCTACAATGAGCAGTTCTTC
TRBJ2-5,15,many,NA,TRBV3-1,CASSQAGSPQETQYF,TGTGCCAGCAGCCAAGCTGGGAGCCCTCAAGAGACCCAGTACTTC
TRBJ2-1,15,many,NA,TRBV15,CATSRERGAGNEQSF,TGTGCCACCAGCAGAGAGAGAGGGGCTGGTAATGAGCAGTCCTTC
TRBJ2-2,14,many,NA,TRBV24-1,CATHPGWDTGELFF,TGTGCCACCCACCCAGGTTGGGACACCGGGGAGCTGTTTTTT
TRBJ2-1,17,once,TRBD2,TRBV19,CASSPWGRGNNYNEQFF,TGTGCCAGTAGTCCTTGGGGGAGGGGAAATAACTACAATGAGCAGTTCTTC
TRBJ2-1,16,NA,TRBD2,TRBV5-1,CASTMTTGLEYNEQFF,TGCGCCAGCACCATGACCACGGGACTAGAATACAATGAGCAGTTCTTC
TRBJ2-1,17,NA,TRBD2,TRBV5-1,CASSWGLAGLTYNEQFF,TGCGCCAGCAGCTGGGGACTAGCGGGCCTCACCTACAATGAGCAGTTCTTC
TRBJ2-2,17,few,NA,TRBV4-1,CASSQDRYRTSPGELFF,TGCGCCAGCAGCCAAGATAGGTATAGGACTTCGCCCGGGGAGCTGTTTTTT
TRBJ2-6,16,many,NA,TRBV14,CASSQGLGLRANVLTF,TGTGCCAGCAGCCAAGGCTTGGGCCTTAGGGCCAACGTCCTGACTTTC
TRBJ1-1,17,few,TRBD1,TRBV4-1,CASSQGPGTGMNTEAFF,TGCGCCAGCAGCCAAGGCCCCGGGACAGGGATGAACACTGAAGCTTTCTTT
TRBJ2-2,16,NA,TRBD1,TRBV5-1,CASSHQDRGRAGELFF,TGCGCCAGCAGCCATCAGGACAGGGGGCGAGCCGGGGAGCTGTTTTTT
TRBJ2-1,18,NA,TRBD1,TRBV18,CASSPGRGRTGSYNEQFF,TGTGCCAGCTCACCTGGCAGAGGACGGACAGGGTCGTACAATGAGCAGTTCTTC
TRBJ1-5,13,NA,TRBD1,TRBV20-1,CSSSSGGWQPQHF,TGCAGTTCTTCATCAGGGGGATGGCAGCCCCAGCATTTT
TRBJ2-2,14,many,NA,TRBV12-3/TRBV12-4,CASSLGGNTGELFF,TGTGCCAGCAGTTTAGGGGGAAACACCGGGGAGCTGTTTTTT
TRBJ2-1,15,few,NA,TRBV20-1,CSAPKVPGDTYEQFF,TGCAGTGCACCGAAAGTGCCCGGGGACACCTATGAGCAGTTCTTC
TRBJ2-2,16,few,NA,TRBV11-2,CASCYGRGAGTGELFF,TGTGCCAGCTGTTACGGCCGGGGAGCTGGGACCGGGGAGCTGTTTTTT
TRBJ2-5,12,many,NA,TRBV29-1,CSVRRGQETQYF,TGCAGCGTTCGGCGGGGCCAAGAGACCCAGTACTTC
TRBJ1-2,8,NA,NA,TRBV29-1,CSVTGYTF,TGCAGCGTCACTGGCTACACCTTC
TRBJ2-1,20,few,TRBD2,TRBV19,CASSSMGLAGGLSSYNEQFF,TGTGCCAGTAGTAGTATGGGACTAGCGGGAGGGTTAAGCTCCTACAATGAGCAGTTCTTC
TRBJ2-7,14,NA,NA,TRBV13,CASSLGRSHYEQYF,TGTGCCAGCAGCTTAGGCCGGTCTCACTACGAGCAGTACTTC
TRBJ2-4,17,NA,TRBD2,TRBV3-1,CASSNGTRGFWGNIQYF,TGTGCCAGCAGCAACGGGACTAGGGGGTTTTGGGGAAACATTCAGTACTTC
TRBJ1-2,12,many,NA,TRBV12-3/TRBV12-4,CASSFSYYGYTF,TGTGCCAGCAGTTTTTCGTACTATGGCTACACCTTC
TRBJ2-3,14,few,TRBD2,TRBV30,CAWATSRTTDTQYF,TGTGCCTGGGCGACTAGCCGTACTACAGATACGCAGTATTTT
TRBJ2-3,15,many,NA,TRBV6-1,CASSVQGSNTDTQYF,TGTGCCAGCAGTGTTCAGGGGTCGAACACAGATACGCAGTATTTT
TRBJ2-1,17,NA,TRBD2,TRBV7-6,CASSLGLAVSSYNEQFF,TGTGCCAGCAGCTTAGGGCTAGCGGTAAGCTCCTACAATGAGCAGTTCTTC
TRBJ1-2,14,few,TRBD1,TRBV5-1,CASSPQGTDYGYTF,TGCGCCAGCAGCCCACAGGGGACGGACTATGGCTACACCTTC
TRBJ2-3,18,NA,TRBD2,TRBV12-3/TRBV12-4,CASSLASRLAGLTDTQYF,TGTGCCAGCAGTTTAGCCTCCAGATTAGCGGGGCTTACGGATACGCAGTATTTT
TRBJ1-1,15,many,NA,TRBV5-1,CASSETSIVTTEAFF,TGCGCCAGCAGCGAGACCTCCATCGTAACCACTGAAGCTTTCTTT
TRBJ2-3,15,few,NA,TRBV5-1,CASTGDWHSTDTQYF,TGCGCCAGCACGGGGGACTGGCACAGCACAGATACGCAGTATTTT
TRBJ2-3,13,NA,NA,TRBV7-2,CASSLEPVDTQYF,TGTGCCAGCAGCTTAGAACCCGTAGATACGCAGTATTTT
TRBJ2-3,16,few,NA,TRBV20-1,CSARDTVAPNRDTQYF,TGCAGTGCTAGAGATACGGTAGCCCCAAACAGAGATACGCAGTATTTT
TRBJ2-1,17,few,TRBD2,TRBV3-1,CASSQAVWEGSYNEQFF,TGTGCCAGCAGCCAAGCCGTTTGGGAGGGATCTTACAATGAGCAGTTCTTC
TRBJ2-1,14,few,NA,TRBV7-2,CASSPATDDNEQFF,TGTGCCAGCAGCCCAGCGACAGACGACAATGAGCAGTTCTTC
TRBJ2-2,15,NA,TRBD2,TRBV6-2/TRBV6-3,CASSLEGGPTGELFF,TGTGCCAGCAGTCTGGAGGGAGGGCCCACCGGGGAGCTGTTTTTT
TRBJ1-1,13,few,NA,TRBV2,CASSVGQYTEAFF,TGTGCCAGCAGTGTTGGGCAGTACACTGAAGCTTTCTTT
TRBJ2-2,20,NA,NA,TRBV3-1,CASSPLAEEVKVAAIGELFF,TGTGCCAGCAGCCCCCTGGCGGAGGAGGTAAAAGTGGCCGCCATCGGGGAGCTGTTTTTT
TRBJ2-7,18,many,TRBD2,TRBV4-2,CASSQGKLAGGRVYEQYF,TGTGCCAGCAGCCAAGGAAAACTAGCGGGAGGAAGGGTATACGAGCAGTACTTC
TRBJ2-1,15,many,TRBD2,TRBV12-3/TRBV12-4,CASSSLAGGWSEQFF,TGTGCCAGCAGTTCGCTAGCGGGAGGTTGGAGTGAGCAGTTCTTC
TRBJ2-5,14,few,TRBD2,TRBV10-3,CAISGLAGTETQYF,TGTGCCATCAGCGGACTAGCGGGAACAGAGACCCAGTACTTC
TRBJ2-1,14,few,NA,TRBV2,CASRIAAEDNEQFF,TGTGCCAGCAGGATTGCGGCAGAGGATAATGAGCAGTTCTTC
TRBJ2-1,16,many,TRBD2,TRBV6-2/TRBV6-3,CASSPLGLAGPNEQFF,TGTGCCAGCAGTCCCCTCGGACTAGCGGGACCCAATGAGCAGTTCTTC
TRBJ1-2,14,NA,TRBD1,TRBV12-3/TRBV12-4,CASSDRDRPYGYTF,TGTGCCAGCAGTGACCGGGACAGGCCCTATGGCTACACCTTC
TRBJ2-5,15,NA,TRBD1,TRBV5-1,CASSVGQAFQETQYF,TGCGCCAGCAGCGTAGGACAGGCCTTTCAAGAGACCCAGTACTTC
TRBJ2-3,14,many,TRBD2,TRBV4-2,CASSQGTSADTQYF,TGTGCCAGCAGCCAAGGGACTAGCGCAGATACGCAGTATTTT
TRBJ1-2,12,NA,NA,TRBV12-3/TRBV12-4,CASSDREYGYTF,TGTGCCAGCAGTGACAGAGAATATGGCTACACCTTC